Each of the 25 T cell receptor beta chains below was sequenced from the same sample in a study of T cell responses to AZD1222 COVID-19 vaccine. Here immunoSEQ multiplex PCR was the method, and the copy in TCRdb shows in-frame clones only, minus some. Of 150,000 to 200,000 clones detected, over 90% appear once; the ten largest clones hold approximately 4%. Material: peripheral blood, obtained on day 0 of AZD1222 vaccination. The receptors were sampled from an adult in good health.

The genes are TRBV27 and TRBJ1-2; D remains unclear. Germline V gene lookup returns CDR1 MNHEY and CDR2 SMNVEV (reference sequence). V lost 10 bases and J lost 5, with 14 bases in between. This CDR3 is 12 amino acids long. The CDR3 coding sequence is TGTGCCACCAGGAGGATTGGGTATGGCTACACCTTC. Translated: CATRRIGYGYTF.

This chain links TRBV6-1 with TRBJ2-2; D might be TRBD1 (5 bases). V was pared by 0 bases and J by 0 bases, with 14 bases between. Germline V lookup: CDR1 MNHNS, CDR2 SASEGT. The CDR3 consists of 18 residues. For the CDR3, the DNA is TGTGCCAGCAGTGAAGCGGGGCCCTTTGGGGCGAACACCGGGGAGCTGTTTTTT. It yields the protein CASSEAGPFGANTGELFF.

This clone was seen just once. V and J are TRBV29-1 and TRBJ2-3; no definite D call. This CDR3 has 14 amino acids. CDR1 and CDR2 from the germline V gene are SQVTM and ANQGSEA. The V gene lost 3 bases and the J gene lost 9 bases, with 19 bases spanning the gap. CDR3 sequence reads: CSVDPITSLRTQYF. The CDR3 DNA reads TGCAGCGTTGATCCCATTACTTCACTTCGCACGCAGTATTTT.

The chain recombines TRBV11-1 with TRBJ2-5, with D hard to call. This CDR3 contains 15 residues. The V and J ends lost 5 bases and 2 bases respectively, with 15 bases between them. Germline lookup yields CDR1 SGHAT and CDR2 FQDESV (reference sequence). CDR3: CASSPTWSNQETQYF. The DNA for the CDR3 is TGTGCCAGCAGCCCGACGTGGAGCAATCAAGAGACCCAGTACTTC.

The J gene is TRBJ2-1, the V gene TRBV15, with D perhaps TRBD1 (5 bases). Germline V gives CDR1 LNHNV, CDR2 YYDKDF (reference sequence). Trimming cost V 0 bases and J 8 bases, with 11 bases left between them. CDR3 size: 14 residues. The CDR3 DNA is TGTGCCACCAGCAGAGACCGCGTCAGGGATGAGCAGTTCTTC. Residues: CATSRDRVRDEQFF.

The chain couples TRBV28 to TRBJ1-5; TRBD1 might be the D (5 bases). With 8 bases removed from V and 5 bases from J, the gap between germline ends came to 13 bases. The length of the CDR3 is 13 residues. Germline V gene data show CDR1 as MDHEN and CDR2 as SYDVKM. CDR3 coding DNA: TGTGCCAGCGGGATTGGGGCTGATCAGCCCCAGCATTTT. Translation gives CASGIGADQPQHF.

The V gene is TRBV5-8, the J gene TRBJ1-6, with D unresolved. The CDR3 contains 15 residues. The V gene lost 4 bases and the J gene lost 6 bases, with 14 bases spanning the gap. CDR1 and CDR2 (germline): SGHTS, YDEGEE. The CDR3 DNA sequence: TGTGCCAGCAGCCCCTCGATGACCCCTAATTCACCCCTCCACTTT. Encoded protein: CASSPSMTPNSPLHF.

The V gene is TRBV6-5, the J gene TRBJ1-5; D not resolved. Germline V lookup: CDR1 MNHEY, CDR2 SVGAGI. Deletions cut 6 bases from V and 7 bases from J, with 7 bases between. This CDR3 comprises 11 residues. In nucleotides, the CDR3 is TGTGCCAGCAGGCATGGGCAGCCCCAGCATTTT. Its protein product is CASRHGQPQHF.

The rearrangement links TRBV2 to TRBJ1-2; D uncertain. CDR3 length equals 14 residues. Germline V gene sequence: CDR1 SNHLY, CDR2 FYNNEI. V lost 1 base to trimming and J lost 8 bases, with 14 bases between them. CDR3 sequence (DNA): TGTGCCAGCAGTGAAGTAGCGGATTTGGGAGGCTACACCTTC. This gives the protein CASSEVADLGGYTF.

The rearrangement joins TRBV5-5 to TRBJ1-3, with D unclear. Trimming removed 3 bases at V and 2 bases at J, with 9 bases between. CDR1 and CDR2 (germline): SGHKS, YYEKEE (reference sequence). The CDR3 has 14 amino acids. The CDR3 spells CASSSELTGNTIYF. CDR3 coding DNA: TGTGCCAGCAGCTCGGAACTCACTGGAAACACCATATATTTT. Supplemented by reference TRBV5-5 and TRBJ1-3, the full variable domain reads DAGVTQSPTHLIKTRGQQVTLRCSPISGHKSVSWYQQVLGQGPQFIFQYYEKEERGRGNFPDRFSARQFPNYSSELNVNALLLGDSALYLCASSSELTGNTIYFGEGSWLTVV.

This clone has just a few counts. This chain links TRBV9 with TRBJ2-1; perhaps D is TRBD1 or TRBD2 (5 bases each). The CDR3 spans 14 residues. V was cut by 3 bases and J by 5 bases, with 12 bases left in between. The germline gives CDR1 SGDLS, CDR2 YYNGEE. DNA of the CDR3: TGTGCCAGCAGCGCCGAGAGGGGCGACAATGAGCAGTTCTTC. It encodes CASSAERGDNEQFF.

The chain couples TRBV5-1 to TRBJ2-7; 9 nucleotides align to TRBD1. The CDR3 is 15 residues long. Germline-derived CDR1 and CDR2 are SGHRS and YFSETQ. The trim removed 5 bases at V and 4 bases at J, leaving 10 bases unmatched. CDR3 in DNA: TGCGCCAGCAGTATGGCGCCGGGACAGGGATACGAGCAGTACTTC. It specifies CASSMAPGQGYEQYF. Full variable domain (outside the CDR3, taken from reference TRBV5-1 and TRBJ2-7): KAGVTQTPRYLIKTRGQQVTLSCSPISGHRSVSWYQQTPGQGLQFLFEYFSETQRNKGNFPGRFSGRQFSNSRSEMNVSTLELGDSALYLCASSMAPGQGYEQYFGPGTRLTVT.

The chain has TRBV11-2 and TRBJ1-2; D is undetermined. Looked up from germline, CDR1 is SGHAT and CDR2 is FQNNGV. V lost 1 base, J lost 1 base, and 13 bases lay in between. The CDR3 contains 16 residues. This CDR3 is CASSLVPRMINYGYTF. The CDR3 coding sequence is TGTGCCAGCAGCTTAGTACCAAGGATGATTAACTATGGCTACACCTTC. Using reference TRBV11-2 and TRBJ1-2 for the parts outside the CDR3, the full variable domain is EAGVAQSPRYKIIEKRQSVAFWCNPISGHATLYWYQQILGQGPKLLIQFQNNGVVDDSQLPKDRFSAERLKGVDSTLKIQPAKLEDSAVYLCASSLVPRMINYGYTFGSGTRLTVV.

The J gene is TRBJ1-2, the V gene TRBV7-9; D is unclear. With 2 bases removed from V and 6 bases from J, the gap between germline ends came to 10 bases. The CDR3 sequence is 13 residues long. Germline V lookup: CDR1 SEHNR, CDR2 FQNEAQ (reference sequence). CDR3 region: CASSLFQDHGYTF. DNA of the CDR3: TGTGCCAGCAGCTTATTCCAGGACCATGGCTACACCTTC.

The sample holds one count of this clone. The gene calls are TRBV6-6 and TRBJ2-1, with 10 nucleotides matching TRBD2. Trimming removed 6 bases from V and 5 bases from J; junction bases left unmatched: 7. The germline CDR1 and CDR2 sequences are MNHNY and SVGAGI (reference sequence). The length of the CDR3 is 15 residues. For the CDR3, the DNA is TGTGCCAGCAGGCTACTAGCGGGACTGAACAATGAGCAGTTCTTC. It codes for CASRLLAGLNNEQFF.

The chain is built from TRBV4-1 and TRBJ2-1; 12 bases fit TRBD2. The germline CDR1 and CDR2 sequences are MGHRA and YSYEKL. The CDR3 totals 20 residues. With 0 bases clipped from V and 6 bases from J, the junction kept 15 bases outside the gene matches. The CDR3 nucleotides read TGCGCCAGCAGCCAAGAATGGGTACGACTAGCGGGGGCGATAAGCAATGAGCAGTTCTTC. As protein: CASSQEWVRLAGAISNEQFF.

This sequence joins TRBV5-1 and TRBJ1-4, with D perhaps matching TRBD1 (5 bases). V shed 2 bases and J shed 4 bases, with 15 bases lying between them. The CDR3 runs 16 residues. Germline lookup yields CDR1 SGHRS and CDR2 YFSETQ. The CDR3 here is CASSFLVGGGNEKLFF. CDR3 nucleotides: TGCGCCAGCAGCTTCCTGGTCGGGGGAGGTAATGAAAAACTGTTTTTT. Based on the CDR3 plus reference TRBV5-1 and TRBJ1-4, the full variable domain is KAGVTQTPRYLIKTRGQQVTLSCSPISGHRSVSWYQQTPGQGLQFLFEYFSETQRNKGNFPGRFSGRQFSNSRSEMNVSTLELGDSALYLCASSFLVGGGNEKLFFGSGTQLSVL.

The rearrangement joins TRBV5-5 to TRBJ1-3, with 10 bases that match TRBD1. The CDR3 covers 19 residues. Trimming cost V 0 bases and J 4 bases; bases outside gene matches: 13. The germline gives CDR1 SGHKS, CDR2 YYEKEE (reference sequence). This CDR3 is CASSLDAGQGVSRGNTIYF. The CDR3 region has the DNA TGTGCCAGCAGCTTGGATGCTGGACAGGGGGTGAGCCGAGGAAACACCATATATTTT.

The J gene is TRBJ2-3, the V gene TRBV5-1; the match to TRBD2 covers 13 bases. Germline V CDR1 and CDR2: SGHRS, YFSETQ. The CDR3 loop spans 16 amino acids. Trimming cost V 4 bases and J 2 bases; bases outside gene matches: 4. The CDR3 is CASSLGLAGTTDTQYF. The DNA for the CDR3 is TGCGCCAGCAGCCTGGGACTAGCGGGGACCACAGATACGCAGTATTTT.

This sequence joins TRBV2 and TRBJ2-7, with D possibly being TRBD1 (6 bases). CDR3 length equals 13 residues. Germline CDR1 reads SNHLY; CDR2 reads FYNNEI. Trimming took off 7 bases at V and 0 bases at J, with 10 bases between the two ends. The CDR3 sequence: CASTPDSSYEQYF. CDR3 nucleotides: TGTGCCAGCACCCCGGACAGCTCCTACGAGCAGTACTTC. The complete variable domain, with remaining parts taken from reference TRBV2 and TRBJ2-7, reads EPEVTQTPSHQVTQMGQEVILRCVPISNHLYFYWYRQILGQKVEFLVSFYNNEISEKSEIFDDQFSVERPDGSNFTLKIRSTKLEDSAMYFCASTPDSSYEQYFGPGTRLTVT.

This chain links TRBV7-9 with TRBJ1-5; 7 nucleotides agree with TRBD1. The CDR3 covers 14 residues. CDR1 and CDR2 from the germline V gene are SEHNR and FQNEAQ (reference sequence). The V segment lost 3 bases and the J segment 6 bases; nucleotides outside the gene matches: 5. The CDR3 protein is CASSFTGVGQPQHF. The CDR3 DNA follows: TGTGCCAGCAGCTTTACAGGGGTCGGTCAGCCCCAGCATTTT.

V and J are TRBV3-1 (or the pseudogene TRBV3-2) and TRBJ1-5; D gene uncertain. CDR1 is LGHDT and CDR2 is YNNKEL in the germline V gene (reference sequence). The CDR3 is 13 amino acids. The germline V and J ends were trimmed by 1 base and 7 bases, with 8 bases remaining between them. CDR3: CASSQGLGQPQHF. DNA for the CDR3: TGTGCCAGCAGCCAAGGTTTGGGGCAGCCCCAGCATTTT.

This rearrangement joins TRBV4-2 to TRBJ2-1, with D unresolved. Germline assignment: CDR1 LGHNA and CDR2 YNFKEQ. There are 15 residues in the CDR3. V shed 0 bases and J shed 4 bases, with 10 bases lying between them. For the CDR3, the DNA is TGTGCCAGCAGCCAAGATGGAGAAACTTACAATGAGCAGTTCTTC. Protein product: CASSQDGETYNEQFF.

The rearrangement joins TRBV19 to TRBJ1-6, with D unclear. In germline, CDR1 is LNHDA, CDR2 SQIVND (reference sequence). The CDR3 runs to 13 residues. The V end lost 3 bases, the J end lost 10 bases, and 10 bases lay between the germline ends. CDR3 region: CASSMGIGSPLHF. The CDR3 region has the DNA TGTGCCAGTAGTATGGGCATAGGGTCACCCCTCCACTTT. Supplemented by reference TRBV19 and TRBJ1-6, the full variable domain reads DGGITQSPKYLFRKEGQNVTLSCEQNLNHDAMYWYRQDPGQGLRLIYYSQIVNDFQKGDIAEGYSVSREKKESFPLTVTSAQKNPTAFYLCASSMGIGSPLHFGNGTRLTVT.

V is TRBV7-8 and J is TRBJ2-2, with D unresolved. Trimming left V 3 bases short and J 1 base short, with 3 bases between. The CDR3 contains 13 residues. Looked up from germline, CDR1 is SGHVS and CDR2 is FQNEAQ. CDR3 amino acids: CASSLKNTGELFF. CDR3 nucleotides: TGTGCCAGCAGCTTGAAGAACACCGGGGAGCTGTTTTTT.